This TCR beta chain was sequenced in a study of long-term antiretroviral therapy in people with HIV. Whole-study findings and limits: Diversity increased after ART yet remained lower than in transplant donor controls.

Germline V gene data show CDR1 as MNHEY and CDR2 as SVGAGI. The CDR3 runs to 15 residues. After removal of 10 bases from V and 9 bases from J, the junction contained 13 bases not matched to a gene. The assay, immunoSEQ v3.0, was run at survey level. Profiling relied on immunoSEQ multiplex PCR, and the TCRdb table lists in-frame clones only, not all of them. Counted here are approximately 30,000 clones, about 76% occurring once; the ten biggest clones make up approximately 3%. This clone was detected only a few times. No antigen is known for it. Per donor, a minimum of one pre-ART and a minimum of two post-ART PBMC samples were available.

The rearrangement links TRBV6-5 to TRBJ1-6, with 9 bases matching TRBD1. The material was unsorted PBMCs, obtained 1.9 years after starting antiretroviral therapy. This clonotype was obtained from a man between 18 and 29 years old with HIV. The CDR3 nucleotides are TGTGCCACCCGACAGGGGGAGGGAGGGGGTTCACCCCTCCACTTT. It specifies CATRQGEGGGSPLHF.